The present T cell receptor (beta chain) was sequenced within a study of cytomegalovirus exposure and HLA in healthy donors (dated by TCRdb to 2016 to 2017). The study in broad terms: A later analysis indicated that the 130 or so validation repertoires were generated on the platform also employed for the roughly 730 repertoires of the first cohort. Besides the first cohort of around 670 subjects, a separate validation cohort made up of 120 different subjects was used. The study was designed to test whether signatures of past pathogen exposure could be identified by cataloging public T cell receptors. High-throughput TCR immunosequencing, statistical association of individual TCRs with disease status, and machine learning were combined to predict cytomegalovirus infection status.

Trimming takes 6 bases off V and 7 bases off J; junction bases not matched to a gene: 12. The CDR3 goes from the cysteine to the phenylalanine over 17 residues. The entry retains the CDR3 DNA only, 51 bases that are in frame from base 1. CDR1 and CDR2, looked up from the germline V gene (reference sequence), are MNHEY and SMNVEV. Donors formed part of the validation cohort, which comprised 95 to 150 subjects and was distinct from the first cohort of 666 subjects. Overall study outcomes, separate from this receptor: A later analysis lacked HLA typing for the validation cohort, so it scored co-occurrence in that cohort across all 120 repertoires. While some public TCRs were present in many individuals, most TCR sequences turned up only very rarely across donors. In the study, some 160 TCR beta chains were listed as associated with cytomegalovirus. The authors suggested that the approach could potentially be generalized to other disease states and immunological phenotypes. A few of the identified cytomegalovirus-associated TCR beta chains were confirmed in vitro to be specific for cytomegalovirus antigens. In a later analysis, TCRs clustered in the first cohort were found to also tend to co-occur in the roughly 120 validation repertoires, with about 94% of cluster scores above 0. Cytomegalovirus status was reported to be diagnosed by the classifier with high specificity and sensitivity in both the original and validation cohorts.

Receptor amplification or capture employed the immunoSEQ multiplex PCR assay. As for the authors' bioinformatics: A statistical classification framework was developed to diagnose cytomegalovirus status using the catalog of TCR beta chain sequences. Not all clones reach the TCRdb copy of this immuneACCESS table, which keeps in-frame sequences only. Checked studies attribute under half of the gap to unresolved V genes and leave the rest unexplained. Clonal size and the V and J genes are those of that table, whereas D and trimming came from the DNA. Present in this sample are approximately 150,000 clones, roughly 86% of which were seen just once. The ten largest clonotypes hold less than 9% of the sample. As for this clone: The antigen it recognizes is unknown. No base quality information exists; no much larger clone differs at one position.

The rearranged segments are TRBV27 and TRBJ2-1; TRBD2 lines up with 13 middle nucleotides. What was sequenced was PBMCs. The receptor comes from a young man in good health and CMV-seropositive. CDR3 loop: CASSPRPLAGGRNEQFF. The nucleotide sequence reads TGTGCCAGCAGCCCACGCCCACTAGCGGGAGGGAGGAATGAGCAGTTCTTC.